This T cell receptor beta chain was recorded in a study of T cells after yellow fever vaccination. The wider study: When fractions had low cell numbers, they were prepared with SMART-Seq v4 Ultra Low Input. Study-wide points: From the bulk population, abundant clonotypes could contaminate and appear within FACS-sorted repertoires.

Trimming took 7 bases from V and 7 from J, leaving 16 bases between them. CDR3 length: 13 amino acids. Using its own MiXCR run on the 5' RACE reads, TCRdb lists one record per CDR3 protein. The table has more than 450,000 distinct CDR3 sequences, 21% seen once. As regards this clonotype: Its antigen is currently unknown.

The sample was PBMCs, taken roughly 23 days after the first yellow fever vaccination. The origin of this receptor is a man aged 18 to 30 who received the YFV17D yellow fever vaccine. The chain is built from TRBV12-3 or TRBV12-4 and TRBJ2-5; D perhaps matches TRBD2 (6 bases). In nucleotides, the CDR3 is TGTGCCAGCATCGTCGGCACCGGGGGGACCCAGTACTTC. Translating gives CASIVGTGGTQYF.